Here is one T cell receptor beta chain with its context. Its target is unknown. The record originates from a study of T cell repertoires in cytomegalovirus infection. Study overall: It was the public TCR beta signatures that indicated both CMV infection and matching HLA type.

Study observations and caveats: There were carriers of CMV plus the relevant HLA, and cumulative public TCR beta family frequency identified them. Across the ex vivo response, the dominant clonotypes were HLA-C-restricted CMV-specific TCR beta clonotypes.

TCRdb independently ran MiXCR on the reads; one entry per CDR3 protein. The data show around 430,000 distinct CDR3 sequences, about 44% seen once. The CDR3 is 17 residues long. The germline gives CDR1 LNHDA, CDR2 SQIVND (reference sequence). V lost 0 bases, J lost 3 bases, and 14 bases lay in between. The source is a human donor in good health (CMV status not recorded). Some clones in this sample may be carry-over from other donors' samples. The sequences come from cultured PBMCs, collected from culture after CMV antigen stimulation. J is TRBJ2-2 and V is TRBV19; D might be TRBD2 (5 bases). This chain's CDR3 is CASSIDVVFGDTGELFF. CDR3 bases: TGTGCCAGTAGTATAGATGTGGTTTTCGGGGACACCGGGGAGCTGTTTTTT.